The rows below give T cell receptor beta chains drawn from one sample of a study of shared clonotypes between healthy human individuals. Assay used: immunoSEQ multiplex PCR; TCRdb lists only in-frame clones, some missing. Seen here are 2 million to 2.5 million clones, 85% to 95% observed once, and the top ten hold roughly 0.13%. Input material: naive CD4+ T cells sorted from blood. These receptor sequences come from a man younger than 30 in good health. Each CDR3 is given with its conserved first and last residue. The D gene is left open where the match is weak. Not all rows give a size; the values are once, few, many and, for expanded clones, a class.

NA,NA,TRBV6-5,TRBJ2-7,TGTGCCAGCAGCCCAACCACAGGACCCTACGAGCAGTACTTC,CASSPTTGPYEQYF
NA,TRBD2,TRBV7-8,TRBJ2-7,TGTGCCAGCAGCTTAGGAGTGACTAGCGGGTACGAGCAGTACTTC,CASSLGVTSGYEQYF
NA,NA,TRBV5-1,TRBJ1-2,TGCGCCAGCAGCTTGGAACGAGACCCCGCTGTTTTTGGCTACACCTTC,CASSLERDPAVFGYTF
NA,TRBD2,TRBV9,TRBJ2-2,TGTGCCAGCAGCCCGACCAACGGGGGGGTAAACACCGGGGAGCTGTTTTTT,CASSPTNGGVNTGELFF
NA,TRBD2,TRBV19,TRBJ2-7,TGTGCCAGTAGTATCGGGGGGTCCTACGAGCAGTACTTC,CASSIGGSYEQYF
NA,TRBD1,TRBV10-3,TRBJ1-1,TGTGCCACCCACCGGACAGGGGGTAATACTGAAGCTTTCTTT,CATHRTGGNTEAFF
NA,NA,TRBV12-2,TRBJ2-3,TGTGCAAGTCGGTCCCGACTCCCCGGGACGACAGATACGCAGTATTTT,CASRSRLPGTTDTQYF
NA,NA,TRBV10-3,TRBJ1-3,TGTGCCATCACCGGGACCTCTGGAAACACCATATATTTT,CAITGTSGNTIYF
NA,NA,TRBV18,TRBJ2-7,TGTGCCAGCTCCCCCACCGACTTCTACGAGCAGTACTTC,CASSPTDFYEQYF
NA,TRBD1,TRBV30,TRBJ1-5,TGTGCCTGGAGTAACGGACAGGGGAATCAGCCCCAGCATTTT,CAWSNGQGNQPQHF
NA,TRBD1,TRBV9,TRBJ2-7,TGTGCCAGCAGCCCCACCTCGGGACAGGAATCCTACGAGCAGTACTTC,CASSPTSGQESYEQYF
NA,TRBD1,TRBV7-8,TRBJ1-2,TGTGCCAGCAGCCCAGCCTGGGGAATACAGGGGGACTATGGCTACACCTTC,CASSPAWGIQGDYGYTF
NA,TRBD2,TRBV6-5,TRBJ2-1,TGTGCCAGCAGTCGGACTAGCGGAGAAGGCAATGAGCAGTTCTTC,CASSRTSGEGNEQFF
NA,NA,TRBV9,TRBJ2-7,TGTGCCAGCAGCGTAGACACAAACTACGAGCAGTACTTC,CASSVDTNYEQYF
NA,TRBD2,TRBV14,TRBJ2-7,TGTGCCAGCAGCCTGGGACTAGCGGCCTCCTACGAGCAGTACTTC,CASSLGLAASYEQYF
NA,TRBD1,TRBV19,TRBJ2-1,TGTGCCAGTAGTATAGGGGACAGGGATTACAATGAGCAGTTCTTC,CASSIGDRDYNEQFF
NA,NA,TRBV6-5,TRBJ1-6,TGTGCCAGCAGTTCACTCGGGAGCTCCTATAATTCACCCCTCCACTTT,CASSSLGSSYNSPLHF
NA,NA,TRBV11-2,TRBJ2-3,TGTGCCAGCAGCGCCTTAGCGGGACAGATCACAGATACGCAGTATTTT,CASSALAGQITDTQYF
NA,NA,TRBV4-1,TRBJ1-2,TGCGCCAGCAGCCAAACCCTCCTCAGCGTCTATGGCTACACCTTC,CASSQTLLSVYGYTF
NA,TRBD2,TRBV4-3,TRBJ2-1,TGCGCCAGCAGCCCCGGGACTAGCGGAAGCTCCTACAATGAGCAGTTCTTC,CASSPGTSGSSYNEQFF
NA,NA,TRBV25-1,TRBJ2-7,TGTGCCAGCAGTGGGCTAGCCTACGAGCAGTACTTC,CASSGLAYEQYF
NA,TRBD1,TRBV11-2,TRBJ2-6,TGTGCCAGCTACGGACAGGGGAAGAGCTCTGGGGCCAACGTCCTGACTTTC,CASYGQGKSSGANVLTF
NA,TRBD2,TRBV11-2,TRBJ2-3,TGTGCCAGCAGCCTTAGCGGGGGCTTTAGTTACACAGATACGCAGTATTTT,CASSLSGGFSYTDTQYF
NA,NA,TRBV7-2,TRBJ2-5,TGTGCCAGCAGCTCCGCCGGGACCCAGGGAGAGACCCAGTACTTC,CASSSAGTQGETQYF
NA,NA,TRBV30,TRBJ1-2,TGTGCCTGGAGTGAGGCGGGGATTTATGGCTACACCTTC,CAWSEAGIYGYTF
NA,NA,TRBV6-6,TRBJ2-5,TGTGCCAGCAGTTACGGGGTAATGGAGACCCAGTACTTC,CASSYGVMETQYF
NA,NA,TRBV11-2,TRBJ1-6,TGTGCCAGCAGCTTAGAGGGGGGTAAAAACTATAATTCACCCCTCCACTTT,CASSLEGGKNYNSPLHF
NA,TRBD2,TRBV5-1,TRBJ2-3,TGCGCCAGCAGCTTAAGACTAGCACTTAGCACAGATACGCAGTATTTT,CASSLRLALSTDTQYF
once,NA,TRBV6-5,TRBJ2-7,TGTGCCAGCCGAAGGGGGGGACTTACCTACGAGCAGTACTTC,CASRRGGLTYEQYF
NA,NA,TRBV19,TRBJ2-7,TGTGCCAGTAGTATGGCACAGGGCACCTACGAGCAGTACTTC,CASSMAQGTYEQYF
once,TRBD1,TRBV9,TRBJ2-3,TGTGCCAGCAGCGCGGACAGGGCGCTTTTGGGCGCAGATACGCAGTATTTT,CASSADRALLGADTQYF
NA,NA,TRBV6-4,TRBJ1-5,TGTGCCAGCAGTGAAGGCAGCAATCAGCCCCAGCATTTT,CASSEGSNQPQHF
NA,NA,TRBV9,TRBJ2-5,TGTGCCAGCAGCGTAGACTGGTCAGGGACCCAGTACTTC,CASSVDWSGTQYF
NA,NA,TRBV5-6,TRBJ2-1,TGTGCCAGCAGCTTGTTCAGGCGGGAAATGGGGAACTCTGTCAATGAGCAGTTCTTC,CASSLFRREMGNSVNEQFF
NA,TRBD2,TRBV6-5,TRBJ2-7,TGTGCCAGCAGTTACTCTGGCGGGAGTAGTTACGAGCAGTACTTC,CASSYSGGSSYEQYF
NA,NA,TRBV2,TRBJ2-5,TGTGCCAGCGTGCCGGAAGCGGAGACCCAGTACTTC,CASVPEAETQYF
once,NA,TRBV6-6,TRBJ1-5,TGTGCCAGCAGTTATGATGGGGTTTTTGGCAATCAGCCCCAGCATTTT,CASSYDGVFGNQPQHF
NA,NA,TRBV9,TRBJ2-2,TGTGCCAGCAGCGTCGCATCCAACACCGGGGAGCTGTTTTTT,CASSVASNTGELFF
NA,NA,TRBV2,TRBJ1-4,TGTGCCAGGGGCGGCCGACAGGATGCTTCGCTAGGCGCTAATGAAAAACTGTTTTTT,CARGGRQDASLGANEKLFF
NA,NA,TRBV6-5,TRBJ1-2,TGTGCCACGACCCGGCGGGGCTATGGCTACACCTTC,CATTRRGYGYTF